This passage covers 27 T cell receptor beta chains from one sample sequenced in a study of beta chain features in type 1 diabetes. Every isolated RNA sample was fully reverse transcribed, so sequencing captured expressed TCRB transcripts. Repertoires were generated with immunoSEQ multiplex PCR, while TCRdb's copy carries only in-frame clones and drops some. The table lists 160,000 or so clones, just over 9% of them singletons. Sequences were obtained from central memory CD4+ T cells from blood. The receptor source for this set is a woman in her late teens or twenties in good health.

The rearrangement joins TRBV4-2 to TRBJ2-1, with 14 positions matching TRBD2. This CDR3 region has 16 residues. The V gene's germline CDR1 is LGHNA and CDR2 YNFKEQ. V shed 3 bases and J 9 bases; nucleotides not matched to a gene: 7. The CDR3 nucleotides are TGTGCCAGCAGCCACGCCGGGACTAGCGGGGGTTTTGAGCAGTTCTTC. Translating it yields CASSHAGTSGGFEQFF.

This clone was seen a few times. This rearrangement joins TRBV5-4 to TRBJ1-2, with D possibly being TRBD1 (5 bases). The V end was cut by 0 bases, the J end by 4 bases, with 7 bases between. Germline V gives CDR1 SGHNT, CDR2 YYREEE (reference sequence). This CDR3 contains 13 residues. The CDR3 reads CASSLGGSYGYTF. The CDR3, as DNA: TGTGCCAGCAGCTTGGGGGGCAGCTATGGCTACACCTTC.

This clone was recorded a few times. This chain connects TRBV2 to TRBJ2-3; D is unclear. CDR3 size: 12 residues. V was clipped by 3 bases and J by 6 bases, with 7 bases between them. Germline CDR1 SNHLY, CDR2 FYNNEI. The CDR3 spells CASSDVGDTQYF. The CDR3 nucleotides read TGTGCCAGCAGTGACGTCGGGGATACGCAGTATTTT.

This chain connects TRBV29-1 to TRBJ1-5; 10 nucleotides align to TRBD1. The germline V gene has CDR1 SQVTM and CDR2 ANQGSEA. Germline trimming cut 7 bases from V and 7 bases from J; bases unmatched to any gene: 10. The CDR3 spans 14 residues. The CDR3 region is CSAGTGEGRQPQHF. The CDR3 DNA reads TGCAGCGCGGGGACAGGGGAGGGCCGGCAGCCCCAGCATTTT.

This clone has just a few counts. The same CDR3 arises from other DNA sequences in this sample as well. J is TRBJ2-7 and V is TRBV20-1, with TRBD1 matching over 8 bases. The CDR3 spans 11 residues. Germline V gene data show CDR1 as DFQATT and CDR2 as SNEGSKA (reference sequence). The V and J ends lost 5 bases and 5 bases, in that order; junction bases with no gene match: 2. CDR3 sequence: CSAGQGNEQYF. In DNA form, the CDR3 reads TGCAGTGCTGGACAGGGAAACGAGCAGTACTTC.

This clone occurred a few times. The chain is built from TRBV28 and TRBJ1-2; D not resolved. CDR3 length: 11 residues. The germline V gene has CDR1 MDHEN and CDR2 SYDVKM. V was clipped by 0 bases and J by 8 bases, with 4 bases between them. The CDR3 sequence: CASSLWGGYTF. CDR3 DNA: TGTGCCAGCAGTTTATGGGGCGGCTACACCTTC.

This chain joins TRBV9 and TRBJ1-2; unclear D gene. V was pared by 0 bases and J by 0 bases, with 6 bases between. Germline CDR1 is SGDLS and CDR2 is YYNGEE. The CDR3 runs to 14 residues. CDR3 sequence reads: CASSVAQTNYGYTF. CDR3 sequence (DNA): TGTGCCAGCAGCGTAGCGCAGACTAACTATGGCTACACCTTC.

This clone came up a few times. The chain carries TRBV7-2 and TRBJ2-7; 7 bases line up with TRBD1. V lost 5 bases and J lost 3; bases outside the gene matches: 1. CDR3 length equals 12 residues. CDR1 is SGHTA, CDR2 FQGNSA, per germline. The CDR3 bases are TGTGCCAGCAGCCGGACAGGCTACGAGCAGTACTTC. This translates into CASSRTGYEQYF.

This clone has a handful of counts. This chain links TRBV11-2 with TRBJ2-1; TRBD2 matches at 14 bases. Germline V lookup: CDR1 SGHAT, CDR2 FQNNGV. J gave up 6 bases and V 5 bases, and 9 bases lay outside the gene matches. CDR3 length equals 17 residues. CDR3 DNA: TGTGCCAGCAGCGCCCGACTAGCGGGAGGGCCAGGCAATGAGCAGTTCTTC. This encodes CASSARLAGGPGNEQFF. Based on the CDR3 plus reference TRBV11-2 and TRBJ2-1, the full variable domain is EAGVAQSPRYKIIEKRQSVAFWCNPISGHATLYWYQQILGQGPKLLIQFQNNGVVDDSQLPKDRFSAERLKGVDSTLKIQPAKLEDSAVYLCASSARLAGGPGNEQFFGPGTRLTVL.

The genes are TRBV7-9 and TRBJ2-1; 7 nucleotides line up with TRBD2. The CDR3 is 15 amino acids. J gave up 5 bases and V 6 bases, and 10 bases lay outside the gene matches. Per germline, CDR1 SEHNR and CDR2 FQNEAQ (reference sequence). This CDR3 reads CASRAWRENNNEQFF. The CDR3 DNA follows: TGTGCCAGCAGGGCTTGGCGGGAGAACAACAATGAGCAGTTCTTC.

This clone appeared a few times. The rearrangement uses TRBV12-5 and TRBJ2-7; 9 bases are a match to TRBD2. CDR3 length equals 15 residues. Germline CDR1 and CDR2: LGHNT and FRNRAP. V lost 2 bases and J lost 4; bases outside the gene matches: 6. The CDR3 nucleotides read TGTGCTAGTGGTTTGAGTACTAGCGGGTATTACGAGCAGTACTTC. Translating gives CASGLSTSGYYEQYF.

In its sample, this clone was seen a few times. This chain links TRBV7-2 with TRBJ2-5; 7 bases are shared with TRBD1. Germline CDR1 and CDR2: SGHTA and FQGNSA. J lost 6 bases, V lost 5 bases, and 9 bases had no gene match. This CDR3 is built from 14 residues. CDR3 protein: CASSNRQGAKTQYF. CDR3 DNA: TGTGCCAGCAGCAACCGACAGGGTGCAAAGACCCAGTACTTC.

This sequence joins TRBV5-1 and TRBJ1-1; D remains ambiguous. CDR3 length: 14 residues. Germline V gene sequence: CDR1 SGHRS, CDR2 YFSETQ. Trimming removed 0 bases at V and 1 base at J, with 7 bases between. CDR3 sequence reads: CASSLAQSNTEAFF. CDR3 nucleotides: TGCGCCAGCAGCTTGGCACAGTCGAACACTGAAGCTTTCTTT.

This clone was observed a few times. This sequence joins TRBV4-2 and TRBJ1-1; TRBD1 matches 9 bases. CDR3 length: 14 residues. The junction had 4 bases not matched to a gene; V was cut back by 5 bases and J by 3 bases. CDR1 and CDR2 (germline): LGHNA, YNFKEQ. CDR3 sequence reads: CASSENRGHTEAFF. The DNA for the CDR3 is TGTGCCAGCAGCGAAAACAGGGGGCACACTGAAGCTTTCTTT.

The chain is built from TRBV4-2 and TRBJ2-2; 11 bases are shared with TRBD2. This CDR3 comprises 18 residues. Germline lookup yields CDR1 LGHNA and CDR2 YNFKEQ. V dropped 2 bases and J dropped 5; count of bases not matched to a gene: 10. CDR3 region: CASSQRVSGGGATGELFF. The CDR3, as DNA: TGTGCCAGCAGCCAAAGGGTTAGCGGGGGGGGTGCGACCGGGGAGCTGTTTTTT.

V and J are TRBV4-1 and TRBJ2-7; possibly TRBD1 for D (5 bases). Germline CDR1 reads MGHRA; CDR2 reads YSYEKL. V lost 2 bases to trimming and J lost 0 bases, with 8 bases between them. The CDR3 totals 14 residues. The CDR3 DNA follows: TGCGCCAGCAGCCAATTACAGGCCTCCTACGAGCAGTACTTC. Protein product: CASSQLQASYEQYF.

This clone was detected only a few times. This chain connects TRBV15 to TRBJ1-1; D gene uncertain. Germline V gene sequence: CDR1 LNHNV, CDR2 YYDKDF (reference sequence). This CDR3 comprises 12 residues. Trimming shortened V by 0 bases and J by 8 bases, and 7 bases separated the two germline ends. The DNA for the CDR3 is TGTGCCACCAGCAGAGATAGGGAGGAAGCTTTCTTT. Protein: CATSRDREEAFF. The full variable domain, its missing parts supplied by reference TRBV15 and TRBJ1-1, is DAMVIQNPRYQVTQFGKPVTLSCSQTLNHNVMYWYQQKSSQAPKLLFHYYDKDFNNEADTPDNFQSRRPNTSFCFLDIRSPGLGDTAMYLCATSRDREEAFFGQGTRLTVV.

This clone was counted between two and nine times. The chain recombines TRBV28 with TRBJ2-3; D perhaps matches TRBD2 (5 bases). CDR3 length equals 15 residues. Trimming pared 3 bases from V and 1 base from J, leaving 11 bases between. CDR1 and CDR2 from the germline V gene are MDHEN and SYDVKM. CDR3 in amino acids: CASSFEGSGTDTQYF. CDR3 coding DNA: TGTGCCAGCAGTTTTGAGGGATCAGGCACAGATACGCAGTATTTT. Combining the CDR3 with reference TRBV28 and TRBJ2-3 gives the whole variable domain DVKVTQSSRYLVKRTGEKVFLECVQDMDHENMFWYRQDPGLGLRLIYFSYDVKMKEKGDIPEGYSVSREKKERFSLILESASTNQTSMYLCASSFEGSGTDTQYFGPGTRLTVL.

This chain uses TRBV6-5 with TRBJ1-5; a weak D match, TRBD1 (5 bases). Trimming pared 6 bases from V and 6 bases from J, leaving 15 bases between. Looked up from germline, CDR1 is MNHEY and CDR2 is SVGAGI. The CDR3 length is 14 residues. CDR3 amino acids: CASRGPGRAQPQHF. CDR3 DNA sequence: TGTGCCAGCAGAGGACCAGGGAGGGCTCAGCCCCAGCATTTT.

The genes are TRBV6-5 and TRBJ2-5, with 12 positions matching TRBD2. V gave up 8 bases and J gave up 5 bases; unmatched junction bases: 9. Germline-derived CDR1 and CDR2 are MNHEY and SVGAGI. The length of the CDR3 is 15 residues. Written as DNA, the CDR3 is TGTGCCAGCTCCATCTTGACTAGCGGGGGTGAGACCCAGTACTTC. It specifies CASSILTSGGETQYF.

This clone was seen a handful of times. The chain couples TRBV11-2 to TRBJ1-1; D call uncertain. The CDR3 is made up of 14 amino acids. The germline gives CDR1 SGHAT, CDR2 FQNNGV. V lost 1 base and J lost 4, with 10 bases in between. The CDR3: CASSLVARSTEAFF. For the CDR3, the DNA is TGTGCCAGCAGCTTAGTTGCACGGAGCACTGAAGCTTTCTTT.

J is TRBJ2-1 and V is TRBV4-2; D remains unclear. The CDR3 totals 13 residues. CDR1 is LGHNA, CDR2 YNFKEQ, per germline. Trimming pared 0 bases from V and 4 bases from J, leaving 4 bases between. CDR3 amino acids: CASSQDGYNEQFF. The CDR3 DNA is TGTGCCAGCAGCCAAGACGGTTACAATGAGCAGTTCTTC.

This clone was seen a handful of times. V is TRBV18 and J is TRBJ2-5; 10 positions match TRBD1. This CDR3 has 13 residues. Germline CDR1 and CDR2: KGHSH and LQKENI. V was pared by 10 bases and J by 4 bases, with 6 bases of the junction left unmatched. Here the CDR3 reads CATGDRGGETQYF. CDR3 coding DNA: TGTGCCACCGGGGACAGGGGTGGAGAGACCCAGTACTTC. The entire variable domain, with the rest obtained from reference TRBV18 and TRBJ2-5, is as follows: NAGVMQNPRHLVRRRGQEARLRCSPMKGHSHVYWYRQLPEEGLKFMVYLQKENIIDESGMPKERFSAEFPKEGPSILRIQQVVRGDSAAYFCATGDRGGETQYFGPGTRLLVL.

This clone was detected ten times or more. The DNA of the CDR3 is TGCGCCAGCAGCTTGGACCCTCCTCCCAGCGATGAGCAGTTCTTC. Encoded protein: CASSLDPPPSDEQFF. V and J are TRBV5-1 and TRBJ2-1; D is unresolved. CDR1 and CDR2 from the germline V gene are SGHRS and YFSETQ. This CDR3 region has 15 residues. V dropped 0 bases and J dropped 8 bases, with 15 bases sitting between them.

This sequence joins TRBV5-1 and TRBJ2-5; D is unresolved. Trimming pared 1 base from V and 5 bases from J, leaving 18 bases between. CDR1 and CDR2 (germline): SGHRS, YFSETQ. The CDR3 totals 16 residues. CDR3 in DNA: TGCGCCAGCAGCTTGAACCCCGCAGAGGTGGTGGAGACCCAGTACTTC. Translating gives CASSLNPAEVVETQYF.

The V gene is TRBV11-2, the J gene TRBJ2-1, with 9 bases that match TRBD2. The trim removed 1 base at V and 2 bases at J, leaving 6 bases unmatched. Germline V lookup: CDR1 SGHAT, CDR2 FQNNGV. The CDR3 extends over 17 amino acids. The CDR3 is CASSLVGGGATYNEQFF. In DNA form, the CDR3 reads TGTGCCAGCAGCTTAGTCGGCGGGGGGGCGACCTACAATGAGCAGTTCTTC.

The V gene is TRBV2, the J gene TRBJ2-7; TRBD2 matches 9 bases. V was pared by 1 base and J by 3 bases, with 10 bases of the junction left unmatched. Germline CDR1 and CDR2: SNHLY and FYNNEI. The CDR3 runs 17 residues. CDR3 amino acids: CASSEDSAAGGRYEQYF. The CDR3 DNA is TGTGCCAGCAGTGAAGATAGTGCGGCGGGAGGGCGCTACGAGCAGTACTTC.